Listed here are 19 T cell receptor beta chains from one sample, sequenced in a study of blood T cell repertoires in COVID-19. Profiling relied on immunoSEQ multiplex PCR, and the TCRdb table lists in-frame clones only, not all of them. In the table there are 150,000 to 200,000 clones, over 75% of which are singletons. The specimen sequenced was peripheral blood. These receptors all stem from a woman of 80 years or more with acute or convalescent COVID-19.

The chain has TRBV18 and TRBJ1-2; TRBD1 matches at 11 bases. After removal of 5 bases from V and 4 bases from J, the junction contained 3 bases not matched to a gene. The length of the CDR3 is 14 residues. Germline V CDR1 and CDR2: KGHSH, LQKENI. The CDR3 DNA is TGTGCCAGCTCAGCGGACAGGGGGCCCTATGGCTACACCTTC. It codes for CASSADRGPYGYTF.

The rearrangement uses TRBV19 and TRBJ1-4; TRBD1 might be the D (6 bases). V was cut by 4 bases and J by 4 bases, with 16 bases left in between. The germline gives CDR1 LNHDA, CDR2 SQIVND (reference sequence). The CDR3 length is 16 residues. CDR3 amino acids: CASSKIPGQINEKLFF. CDR3 DNA sequence: TGTGCCAGTAGTAAGATACCAGGACAGATTAATGAAAAACTGTTTTTT. The variable domain in full, completed from reference TRBV19 and TRBJ1-4, reads DGGITQSPKYLFRKEGQNVTLSCEQNLNHDAMYWYRQDPGQGLRLIYYSQIVNDFQKGDIAEGYSVSREKKESFPLTVTSAQKNPTAFYLCASSKIPGQINEKLFFGSGTQLSVL.

V gene TRBV25-1 combines with J gene TRBJ2-7; 9 bases are shared with TRBD2. The germline gives CDR1 MGHDK, CDR2 SYGVNS. J was trimmed by 7 bases and V by 10 bases; bases with no gene match: 11. This CDR3 spans 13 amino acids. CDR3: CATRDPAGGEQYF. CDR3 in DNA: TGTGCCACCCGGGACCCAGCGGGGGGTGAGCAGTACTTC.

The rearrangement uses TRBV18 and TRBJ2-3; 14 nucleotides agree with TRBD2. The CDR3 length is 18 residues. CDR1 is KGHSH and CDR2 is LQKENI in the germline V gene. V shed 4 bases, J shed 0 bases, and the junction held 6 bases outside the gene matches. In nucleotides, the CDR3 is TGTGCCAGCTCACAACCTGGGACTAGCGGGAGTAGCACAGATACGCAGTATTTT. It yields the protein CASSQPGTSGSSTDTQYF.

The chain combines TRBV5-6 with TRBJ1-2, with 7 bases lining up with TRBD1. CDR3 length equals 15 residues. V gave up 1 base and J gave up 4 bases; unmatched junction bases: 7. CDR1 is SGHDT and CDR2 is YYEEEE in the germline V gene. CDR3 DNA sequence: TGTGCCAGCAGCTTGAGGAGGGGGCGCAGCTATGGCTACACCTTC. Protein product: CASSLRRGRSYGYTF.

This chain connects TRBV5-1 to TRBJ2-7; 8 positions agree with TRBD1. The junction had 11 bases not matched to a gene; V was cut back by 4 bases and J by 5 bases. Per germline, CDR1 SGHRS and CDR2 YFSETQ. The CDR3 spans 15 residues. CDR3 nucleotides: TGCGCCAGCAGCAGGGGGGACAGGTTGACCGACGAGCAGTACTTC. Its protein is CASSRGDRLTDEQYF.

The CDR3: CASSYRQGHGYTF. CDR3 in DNA: TGTGCCAGCAGCTACCGACAGGGCCACGGCTACACCTTC. V usage is TRBV9 and J usage is TRBJ1-2, with TRBD1 matching 7 bases. The trim removed 4 bases at V and 8 bases at J, leaving 8 bases unmatched. Germline V lookup: CDR1 SGDLS, CDR2 YYNGEE. This CDR3 is 13 amino acids long.

This chain uses TRBV2 with TRBJ1-6, with 8 nucleotides matching TRBD1. The J segment lost 8 bases and the V segment lost 8 bases, leaving 8 bases of the junction unmatched. The germline CDR1 and CDR2 sequences are SNHLY and FYNNEI. The CDR3 is 14 amino acids. The CDR3 DNA is TGTGCCAGCTCCCGCGGGACAGGACATTCACCCCTCCACTTT. It codes for CASSRGTGHSPLHF.

The chain is built from TRBV24-1 and TRBJ1-2; a weak D match, TRBD1 (5 bases). CDR3 length: 14 residues. Germline-derived CDR1 and CDR2 are KGHDR and SFDVKD. V lost 3 bases, J lost 8 bases, and 15 bases lay in between. This chain's CDR3 is CATSDINGQGGYTF. CDR3 nucleotides: TGTGCCACCAGTGATATCAATGGACAAGGGGGCTACACCTTC.

This chain links TRBV9 with TRBJ1-1; a weak D match, TRBD1 (6 bases). Germline CDR1 reads SGDLS; CDR2 reads YYNGEE. The CDR3 sequence is 14 residues long. V lost 3 bases to trimming and J lost 4 bases, with 13 bases between them. CDR3 DNA: TGTGCCAGCAGCGCGACCTGGACAGCCACTGAAGCTTTCTTT. It translates to CASSATWTATEAFF.

The chain is built from TRBV3-1 (or the pseudogene TRBV3-2) and TRBJ2-5, with a weak D call TRBD2 (7 bases). V dropped 3 bases and J dropped 2 bases, with 19 bases sitting between them. CDR3 length: 17 residues. Looked up from germline, CDR1 is LGHDT and CDR2 is YNNKEL (reference sequence). The CDR3 DNA sequence: TGTGCCAGCAGCCATAGACTCCCCGGGGGGCCTCAAGAGACCCAGTACTTC. This sequence encodes CASSHRLPGGPQETQYF.

The V and J genes are TRBV6-6 and TRBJ2-3, with TRBD2 matching over 7 bases. CDR3 length: 13 residues. J was trimmed by 0 bases and V by 6 bases; bases with no gene match: 0. CDR1 and CDR2 (germline): MNHNY, SVGAGI (reference sequence). The CDR3 spells CASSGGSTDTQYF. Here the CDR3 DNA reads TGTGCCAGCAGCGGGGGGAGCACAGATACGCAGTATTTT.

V usage is TRBV30 and J usage is TRBJ1-4, with D possibly being TRBD1 (5 bases). The CDR3 runs to 12 residues. The germline CDR1 and CDR2 sequences are GTSNPN and SVGIG (reference sequence). This CDR3 reads CAHRRQGEKLFF. DNA of the CDR3: TGTGCTCATAGAAGGCAGGGCGAAAAACTGTTTTTT.

The chain joins TRBV10-3 to TRBJ1-1, with 7 bases that match TRBD1. V lost 0 bases to trimming and J lost 3 bases; unmatched junction nucleotides: 7. Per germline, CDR1 ENHRY and CDR2 SYGVKD. This CDR3 region has 16 residues. CDR3 protein: CAISESGRGFDTEAFF. In nucleotides, the CDR3 is TGTGCCATCAGTGAGTCGGGCAGGGGGTTCGACACTGAAGCTTTCTTT.

This chain connects TRBV7-6 to TRBJ2-1; weak D call: TRBD2 (5 bases). CDR3 length: 15 amino acids. Germline assignment: CDR1 SGHVS and CDR2 FNYEAQ. The V and J ends lost 5 bases and 8 bases respectively, with 19 bases between them. The CDR3 region has the DNA TGTGCCAGCAGCCCCTCCCTAGCCATGGGCCATGAGCAGTTCTTC. This translates into CASSPSLAMGHEQFF.

The V and J genes are TRBV21-1 and TRBJ2-5; TRBD1 is taken as the D call from the table, unchecked against the DNA. TRBV21-1 is given as a pseudogene. The CDR3 is made up of 17 amino acids. For the CDR3, the DNA is TGTGCCAGCAGCAAAGGGACAGGGGGCGAAGGGCAGGAGACCCAGTACTTC. Translation: CASSKGTGGEGQETQYF.

This sequence joins TRBV3-1 (or the pseudogene TRBV3-2) and TRBJ2-2; D gene unclear. Trimming took 4 bases from V and 4 from J, leaving 7 bases between them. Per the germline V gene, CDR1 is LGHDT and CDR2 is YNNKEL (reference sequence). This CDR3 comprises 13 residues. CDR3 sequence: CASSRSSTGELFF. In nucleotides, the CDR3 is TGTGCCAGCAGCCGAAGCTCCACCGGGGAGCTGTTTTTT.

This rearrangement joins TRBV19 to TRBJ2-5; 7 bases are shared with TRBD2. The V gene's germline CDR1 is LNHDA and CDR2 SQIVND (reference sequence). V gave up 3 bases and J gave up 1 base; unmatched junction bases: 8. The CDR3 is 16 amino acids. CDR3 nucleotides: TGTGCCAGTAGTATCTCCTTCGGGAGGCCCCAAGAGACCCAGTACTTC. Protein product: CASSISFGRPQETQYF.

For the CDR3, the DNA is TGCGCCAGCAGCTTCACAGGCATCTCCTACGAGCAGTACTTC. Protein product: CASSFTGISYEQYF. V is TRBV5-1 and J is TRBJ2-7, with D possibly being TRBD1 (5 bases). V shed 2 bases and J shed 0 bases, with 9 bases lying between them. The CDR3 length is 14 residues. CDR1 and CDR2 (germline): SGHRS, YFSETQ.